Shown below are 23 T cell receptor beta chains from a single sample sequenced in a study of cytomegalovirus exposure and HLA in healthy donors. Researchers ran the PCR with 60 Vbeta and 13 Jbeta primers. TCRdb keeps only in-frame clones here, not all; method: immunoSEQ multiplex PCR. This repertoire shows some 150,000 clones, about 80% found once; its top ten account for around 1.5%. Sequences were obtained from PBMCs. Source of these receptors: a man aged 25-45 years in good health and CMV-seropositive.

The chain combines TRBV5-1 with TRBJ2-5; TRBD1 matches 8 bases. The DNA end is more similar to TRBJ2-7, so the J call may be wrong. The CDR3 consists of 13 residues. The germline V gene encodes CDR1 SGHRS and CDR2 YFSETQ. CDR3 amino acids: CASSPDRVHEQYF. DNA of the CDR3: TGCGCCAGCAGCCCGGACAGGGTCCACGAGCAGTACTTC.

The J gene is TRBJ2-7, the V gene TRBV28, with 9 bases lining up with TRBD1. Trimming cost V 3 bases and J 8 bases; bases outside gene matches: 8. The germline gives CDR1 MDHEN, CDR2 SYDVKM. CDR3 length: 14 residues. The CDR3 sequence: CASSLEDRGTQQYF. CDR3 coding DNA: TGTGCCAGCAGTTTGGAGGACAGGGGAACCCAGCAGTACTTC.

This clone occurred a few times. The chain recombines TRBV29-1 with TRBJ1-1; no clear D gene. Germline V CDR1 and CDR2: SQVTM, ANQGSEA. CDR3 length: 12 residues. The V gene lost 4 bases and the J gene lost 2 bases, with 8 bases spanning the gap. The CDR3 reads CSVVATNTEAFF. In DNA, the CDR3 is TGCAGCGTTGTGGCCACAAACACTGAAGCTTTCTTT.

A word on this clone: A read error may account for a junction end that differs from germline. The chain employs TRBV2 and TRBJ2-1; 8 bases agree with TRBD2. Germline V gene data show CDR1 as SNHLY and CDR2 as FYNNEI. There are 14 residues in the CDR3. CDR3 sequence (DNA): TGTGCCAGCAGGGAAGCGGGGGCTGTAAATGAGCAGTTCTTC. It is translated as CASREAGAVNEQFF.

This chain connects TRBV7-2 to TRBJ2-3, with no clear D. CDR3 length: 15 amino acids. The germline gives CDR1 SGHTA, CDR2 FQGNSA. V was pared by 8 bases and J by 0 bases, with 15 bases between. CDR3 protein: CASSQTFPSTDTQYF. In DNA, the CDR3 is TGTGCCAGCTCCCAGACTTTCCCTAGCACAGATACGCAGTATTTT.

The chain joins TRBV19 to TRBJ1-1, with no clear D. This CDR3 contains 13 residues. CDR1 LNHDA and CDR2 SQIVND come from the germline V gene (reference sequence). V was trimmed by 7 bases and J by 8 bases, leaving 17 bases between them. The CDR3 here is CASTPDLSREAFF. In nucleotides, the CDR3 is TGTGCCAGTACTCCGGATTTAAGCAGGGAAGCTTTCTTT.

This clone was counted a few times. The chain is built from TRBV6-1 and TRBJ1-5; 8 positions match TRBD1. The CDR3 has 15 amino acids. Germline assignment: CDR1 MNHNS and CDR2 SASEGT. J was trimmed by 5 bases and V by 5 bases; bases with no gene match: 8. For the CDR3, the DNA is TGTGCCAGCAGTCAGCCCAGGGGGCACGATCAGCCCCAGCATTTT. This sequence encodes CASSQPRGHDQPQHF.

The CDR3 spells CASTPGTATDTQYF. The CDR3 nucleotides are TGTGCCAGCACCCCCGGGACAGCCACAGATACGCAGTATTTT. V gene TRBV27 combines with J gene TRBJ2-3; 7 nucleotides line up with TRBD1. Germline lookup yields CDR1 MNHEY and CDR2 SMNVEV (reference sequence). The CDR3 runs 14 residues. The ends lost 7 bases at V and 2 bases at J; junction bases unmatched: 6.

The J gene is TRBJ1-6, the V gene TRBV2, with D uncertain. CDR3 size: 13 residues. Trimming cost V 0 bases and J 9 bases, with 6 bases left between them. Germline values: CDR1 SNHLY, CDR2 FYNNEI. The DNA for the CDR3 is TGTGCCAGCAGTGAAGCTGGCGGTTCACCCCTCCACTTT. Translated: CASSEAGGSPLHF.

This clone has only a few counts. This rearrangement joins TRBV10-3 to TRBJ1-5, with 7 positions matching TRBD1. Germline CDR1 and CDR2: ENHRY and SYGVKD. The junction had 3 bases not matched to a gene; V was cut back by 5 bases and J by 5 bases. The CDR3 sequence is 13 residues long. DNA for the CDR3: TGTGCCATCAGTTATGACAGGGATCAGCCCCAGCATTTT. Residues: CAISYDRDQPQHF.

This chain links TRBV13 with TRBJ1-4, with 9 bases matching TRBD1. V lost 4 bases and J lost 7; bases outside the gene matches: 4. Germline V gene sequence: CDR1 PRHDT, CDR2 FYEKMQ (reference sequence). This CDR3 spans 14 amino acids. In DNA, the CDR3 is TGTGCCAGCAGCTCCAGACAGGGGGTTGAAAAACTGTTTTTT. The encoded protein is CASSSRQGVEKLFF.

The genes are TRBV9 and TRBJ2-7; 8 bases fit TRBD2. The germline gives CDR1 SGDLS, CDR2 YYNGEE. Losses at the gene ends were 0 bases for V and 2 bases for J; bases not matched to a gene: 4. The CDR3 totals 15 residues. In nucleotides, the CDR3 is TGTGCCAGCAGCGTAGCTACTAGCGGTCCCTACGAGCAGTACTTC. This gives the protein CASSVATSGPYEQYF. The variable domain in full, with the rest retrieved from reference TRBV9 and TRBJ2-7, is DSGVTQTPKHLITATGQRVTLRCSPRSGDLSVYWYQQSLDQGLQFLIQYYNGEERAKGNILERFSAQQFPDLHSELNLSSLELGDSALYFCASSVATSGPYEQYFGPGTRLTVT.

The chain joins TRBV27 to TRBJ1-2, with D possibly matching TRBD1 (5 bases). This CDR3 comprises 11 residues. The V end was cut by 10 bases, the J end by 7 bases, with 13 bases between. Germline V gene lookup returns CDR1 MNHEY and CDR2 SMNVEV (reference sequence). The CDR3 DNA reads as TGTGCCACCGTAGACAGTTCTGGCTACACCTTC. This gives the protein CATVDSSGYTF.

The rearrangement uses TRBV13 and TRBJ2-1; 10 nucleotides match TRBD2. This CDR3 is built from 15 residues. Germline V lookup: CDR1 PRHDT, CDR2 FYEKMQ (reference sequence). V lost 5 bases, J lost 6 bases, and 7 bases stayed unmatched. The CDR3 loop is CASSDGTSDGNEQFF. The CDR3 DNA sequence: TGTGCCAGCAGCGACGGGACTAGCGATGGCAATGAGCAGTTCTTC.

V gene TRBV13 combines with J gene TRBJ2-1, with 11 bases matching TRBD2. Germline values: CDR1 PRHDT, CDR2 FYEKMQ (reference sequence). V was clipped by 0 bases and J by 4 bases; unmatched bases: 2. The CDR3 consists of 16 residues. CDR3 bases: TGTGCCAGCAGCTTAGGCCCTAGCGGGAGGTACAATGAGCAGTTCTTC. Translated: CASSLGPSGRYNEQFF.

This rearrangement joins TRBV5-1 to TRBJ1-1, with a possible D match to TRBD1 (6 bases). This CDR3 has 14 amino acids. The germline V gene has CDR1 SGHRS and CDR2 YFSETQ. V lost 1 base, J lost 4 bases, and 11 bases lay in between. CDR3 in DNA: TGCGCCAGCAGCTTGTCCCAGGGGAGCACTGAAGCTTTCTTT. It encodes CASSLSQGSTEAFF.

V usage is TRBV11-3 and J usage is TRBJ2-7; 7 positions agree with TRBD1. The CDR3 spans 14 residues. With V trimmed by 1 base and J by 2 bases, 2 bases remained unmatched. Germline loops: CDR1 SGHNT, CDR2 YENEEA. CDR3: CASSLAQGAYEQYF. The CDR3 nucleotides are TGTGCCAGCAGCTTAGCTCAGGGGGCCTACGAGCAGTACTTC.

The chain is built from TRBV5-1 and TRBJ1-1; 8 bases agree with TRBD1. The V gene end was trimmed by 6 bases and the J gene end by 4 bases; junction bases not matched to a gene: 11. Germline V gene sequence: CDR1 SGHRS, CDR2 YFSETQ. This CDR3 is 15 amino acids long. The CDR3 DNA reads as TGCGCCAGCACCTCCGGGGGACAGGATGGCACTGAAGCTTTCTTT. Protein sequence: CASTSGGQDGTEAFF.

This clone was observed once. The J gene is TRBJ2-7, the V gene TRBV5-4, with D unresolved. The CDR3 loop spans 12 amino acids. Germline CDR1 and CDR2: SGHNT and YYREEE (reference sequence). V was shortened by 5 bases and J by 5 bases, with 11 bases between the two germline ends. CDR3: CASSPQSHEQYF. The CDR3 nucleotides are TGTGCCAGCAGTCCGCAGTCGCACGAGCAGTACTTC.

The rearrangement links TRBV28 to TRBJ1-2; D is undetermined. CDR1 is MDHEN and CDR2 is SYDVKM in the germline V gene. Deletions cut 10 bases from V and 7 bases from J, with 13 bases between. There are 11 residues in the CDR3. For the CDR3, the DNA is TGTGCCATCCAAGAGGGCTCTGGCTACACCTTC. It translates to CAIQEGSGYTF.

The chain uses TRBV10-3 and TRBJ1-6; TRBD1 matches at 7 bases. Per germline, CDR1 ENHRY and CDR2 SYGVKD. CDR3 length equals 19 residues. The V gene end was trimmed by 7 bases and the J gene end by 6 bases; junction bases not matched to a gene: 21. The DNA of the CDR3 is TGTGCCATCATAGGGCAGGGGGGATTGGGACCTCTTGGTAATTCACCCCTCCACTTT. Its protein is CAIIGQGGLGPLGNSPLHF.

This clone was counted a single time. The CDR3 region is CASGRGGSGEQFF. The CDR3 DNA reads TGTGCCAGCGGGCGCGGCGGGAGTGGTGAGCAGTTCTTC. The chain employs TRBV25-1 and TRBJ2-1; 7 bases map to TRBD2. The V segment lost 8 bases and the J segment 9 bases; nucleotides outside the gene matches: 10. From germline, CDR1 is MGHDK and CDR2 SYGVNS. CDR3 size: 13 residues.

The chain uses TRBV19 and TRBJ2-1, with TRBD1 matching over 10 bases. The V gene's germline CDR1 is LNHDA and CDR2 SQIVND (reference sequence). The CDR3 runs 17 residues. V lost 3 bases and J lost 7; bases outside the gene matches: 12. The CDR3 DNA reads as TGTGCCAGTAGTATTGGCGGGGACAGGGGAAACGAGAATGAGCAGTTCTTC. Translating it yields CASSIGGDRGNENEQFF.